The rows below give T cell receptor beta chains drawn from one sample of a study of human T cells and chemical hapten exposure. TCRdb re-called the RACE reads through MiXCR, storing one row per CDR3 protein. This table holds about 65,000 distinct CDR3 sequences, under 7.5% found once. The sequenced sample was whole blood. The receptors here all came from a female donor in good health. Some clones in this sample may be carry-over from other donors' samples. Both conserved end residues are trimmed from each CDR3.

V gene | CDR3 protein
TRBV4-3 | ASSQVAYGLTNYEQY
TRBV6-2/TRBV6-3 | ASSFSSGSTDTQY
TRBV12-3/TRBV12-4 | ASSIKRFTGELF
TRBV24-1 | ATSDSTEQETQY
TRBV20-1 | SALTTGNQPQH
TRBV12-3/TRBV12-4 | ASSHAAGKNTGELF
TRBV7-2 | ASSTDPRSQPQH
TRBV13 | ASSARQGGTGRQY
TRBV6-2/TRBV6-3 | ASSYGTANTGELF
TRBV20-1 | SAAVDSGNTIY
TRBV6-6 | ATLSANNSPLH
TRBV29-1 | SVESPRGRSEHGETQY
TRBV5-1 | ASSGSSNRETQY
TRBV7-9 | ASSGAGGPRGTSTDTQY
TRBV29-1 | SVEESSGNTIY
TRBV6-6 | ASSGTGGAF
TRBV5-6 | ASSPGQPISEKLF
TRBV27 | ASSAGTASYEQY
TRBV7-6 | ASSLDSEKLF
TRBV7-2 | ASSLDIYSLTDTQY
TRBV2 | ASNGGQRYTDTQY
TRBV10-3 | AASDPATNEKLF
TRBV10-3 | AISGQGQRANYGYT
TRBV6-2/TRBV6-3 | ASSSSIAGANVLT
TRBV11-2 | ASSLGGQGAGEQY
TRBV30 | AWSPHVAGGYNEQF
TRBV4-2 | ASSQGLGNEQF
TRBV7-9 | ASSLTGGRTEAF
TRBV29-1 | SVARDHLGNEQF
TRBV27 | ASSLFQRLANTEAF
TRBV15 | ATSRYRSSYNEQF
TRBV9 | ASSVAAEYEQY
TRBV2 | ASSEAGRGGLF
TRBV12-5 | ASGGAYNEQF